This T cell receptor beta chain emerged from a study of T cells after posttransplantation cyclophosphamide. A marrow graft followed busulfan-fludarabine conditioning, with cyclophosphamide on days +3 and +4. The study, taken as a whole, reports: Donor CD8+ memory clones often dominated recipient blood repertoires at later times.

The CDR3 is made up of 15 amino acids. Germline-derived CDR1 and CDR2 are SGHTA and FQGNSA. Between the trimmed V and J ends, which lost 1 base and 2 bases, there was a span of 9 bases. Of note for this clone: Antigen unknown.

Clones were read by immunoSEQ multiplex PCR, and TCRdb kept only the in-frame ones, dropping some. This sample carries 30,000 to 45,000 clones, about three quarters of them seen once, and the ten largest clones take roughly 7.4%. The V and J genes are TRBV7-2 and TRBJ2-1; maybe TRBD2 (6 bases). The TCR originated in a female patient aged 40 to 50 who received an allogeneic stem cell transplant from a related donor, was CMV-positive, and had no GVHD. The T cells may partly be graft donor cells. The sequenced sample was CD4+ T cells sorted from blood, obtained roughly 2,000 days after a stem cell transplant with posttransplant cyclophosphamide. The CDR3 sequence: CASSLGGTAYNEQFF. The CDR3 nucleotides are TGTGCCAGCAGCTTAGGAGGGACTGCCTACAATGAGCAGTTCTTC.